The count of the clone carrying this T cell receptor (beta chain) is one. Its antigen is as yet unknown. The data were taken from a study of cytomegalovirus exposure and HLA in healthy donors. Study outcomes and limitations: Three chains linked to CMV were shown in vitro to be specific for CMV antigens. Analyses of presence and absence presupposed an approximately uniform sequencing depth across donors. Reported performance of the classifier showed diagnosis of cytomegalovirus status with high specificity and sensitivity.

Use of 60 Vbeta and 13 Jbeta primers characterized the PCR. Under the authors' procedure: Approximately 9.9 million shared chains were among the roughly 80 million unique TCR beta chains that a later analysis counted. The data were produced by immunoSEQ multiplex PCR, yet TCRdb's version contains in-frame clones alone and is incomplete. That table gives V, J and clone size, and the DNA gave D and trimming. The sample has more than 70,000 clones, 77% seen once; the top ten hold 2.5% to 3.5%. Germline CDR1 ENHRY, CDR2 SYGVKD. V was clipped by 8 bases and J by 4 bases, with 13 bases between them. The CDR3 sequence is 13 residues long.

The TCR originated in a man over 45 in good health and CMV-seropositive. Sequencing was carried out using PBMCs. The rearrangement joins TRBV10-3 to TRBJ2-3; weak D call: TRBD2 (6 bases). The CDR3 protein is CAIPGRSSDTQYF. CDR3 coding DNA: TGTGCCATCCCCGGGAGATCCTCAGATACGCAGTATTTT.